This TCR beta chain was found in a study of T cells in Graves' hyperthyroidism and ophthalmopathy. Study-level results: A model of 13 V-J pairs discriminated ophthalmopathy from stable hyperthyroidism. The model identified upcoming ophthalmopathy a median roughly 6.5 months ahead of onset. Blood also contained most expanded thyroid clonotypes above 0.001.

This clonotype was observed at least ten times. Its antigen is not identified. Trimming cost V 1 base and J 3 bases, with 19 bases left between them. The V gene's germline CDR1 is SGHRS and CDR2 YFSETQ. This CDR3 comprises 17 residues. Uncontrolled infection, other autoimmune disease, pregnancy and lactation each barred patients from inclusion. Using RNA transcripts as the source, TCR beta CDR3 regions were amplified. HTBI primers drove first-round RT-PCR of the TCR CDR3. One entry per CDR3 protein results from TCRdb running MiXCR on the multiplex PCR reads. The repertoire has 550,000 to 700,000 distinct CDR3 sequences, roughly 46% of them found once; the top ten carry over 15%.

The V gene is TRBV5-1, the J gene TRBJ1-1; TRBD1 might be the D (6 bases). This clonotype was sampled from an adult woman with Graves' disease, either hyperthyroidism or ophthalmopathy (not recorded which). The sample was peripheral blood or thyroid tissue (not recorded which). In DNA form, the CDR3 reads TGCGCCAGCAGCTTGTTCGGGGGGCAGGAAGGGTACACTGAAGCTTTCTTT. Translation: CASSLFGGQEGYTEAFF.